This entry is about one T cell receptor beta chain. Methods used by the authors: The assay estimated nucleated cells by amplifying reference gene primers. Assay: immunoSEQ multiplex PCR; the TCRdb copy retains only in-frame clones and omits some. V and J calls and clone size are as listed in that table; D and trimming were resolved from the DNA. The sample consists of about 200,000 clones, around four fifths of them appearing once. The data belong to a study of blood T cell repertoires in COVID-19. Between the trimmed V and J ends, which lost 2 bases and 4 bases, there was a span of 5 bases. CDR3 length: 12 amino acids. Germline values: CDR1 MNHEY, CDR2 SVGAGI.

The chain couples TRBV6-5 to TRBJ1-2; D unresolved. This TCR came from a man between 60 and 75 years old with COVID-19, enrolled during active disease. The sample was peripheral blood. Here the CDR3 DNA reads TGTGCCAGCAGTTACGGCGGCTATGGCTACACCTTC. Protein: CASSYGGYGYTF.